This TCR beta chain is drawn from a study of blood T cells in healthy people across ages. The second PCR ran about 6 to 12 cycles with a sample-barcoded 5' primer and J-beta primers. MiXCR, run by TCRdb on the 5' RACE reads, gives a single entry per CDR3 protein. The sample shows hundreds of thousands of distinct CDR3 sequences, 32% of them seen only once. This clonotype has at least ten counts. Germline CDR1 and CDR2: KGHSH and LQKENI. V shed 3 bases and J 5 bases; nucleotides not matched to a gene: 3. The CDR3 extends over 15 amino acids. The sequence derives from a woman aged 80 or over in good health. The gene calls are TRBV18 and TRBJ1-5; 11 bases are shared with TRBD1. Sequencing input: blood. The CDR3 DNA reads TGTGCCAGCTCACCCCGGACAGGGGGCGATCAGCCCCAGCATTTT. It encodes CASSPRTGGDQPQHF.